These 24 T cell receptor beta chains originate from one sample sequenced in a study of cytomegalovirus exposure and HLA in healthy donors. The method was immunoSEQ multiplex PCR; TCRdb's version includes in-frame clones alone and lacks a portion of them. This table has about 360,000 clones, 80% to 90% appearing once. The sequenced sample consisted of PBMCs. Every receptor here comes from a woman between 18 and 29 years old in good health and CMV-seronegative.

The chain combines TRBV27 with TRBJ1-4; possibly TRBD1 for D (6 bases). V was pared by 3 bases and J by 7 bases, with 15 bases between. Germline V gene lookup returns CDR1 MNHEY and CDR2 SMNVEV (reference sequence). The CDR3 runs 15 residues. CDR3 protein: CASSLLTGPSEKLFF. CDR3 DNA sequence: TGTGCCAGCAGTTTGTTGACAGGCCCAAGTGAAAAACTGTTTTTT. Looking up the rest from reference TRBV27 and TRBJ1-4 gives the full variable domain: EAQVTQNPRYLITVTGKKLTVTCSQNMNHEYMSWYRQDPGLGLRQIYYSMNVEVTDKGDVPEGYKVSRKEKRNFPLILESPSPNQTSLYFCASSLLTGPSEKLFFGSGTQLSVL.

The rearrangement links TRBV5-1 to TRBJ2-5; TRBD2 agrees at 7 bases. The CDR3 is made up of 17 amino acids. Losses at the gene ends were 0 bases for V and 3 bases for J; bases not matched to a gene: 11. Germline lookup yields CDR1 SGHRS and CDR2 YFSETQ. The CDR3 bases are TGCGCCAGCAGCTTGGCCCCCCCCGGCGCGGGGGAAGAGACCCAGTACTTC. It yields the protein CASSLAPPGAGEETQYF.

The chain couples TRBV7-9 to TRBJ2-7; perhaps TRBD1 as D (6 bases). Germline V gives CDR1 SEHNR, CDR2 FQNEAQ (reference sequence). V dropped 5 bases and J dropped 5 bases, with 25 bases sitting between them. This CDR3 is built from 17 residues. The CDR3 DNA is TGTGCCAGCAGCCGCCCCGCACAGGGACGAGGGATCAACGAGCAGTACTTC. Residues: CASSRPAQGRGINEQYF.

The CDR3 loop is CASSQGTHGYTF. DNA of the CDR3: TGTGCCAGTAGTCAGGGGACCCATGGCTACACCTTC. V usage is TRBV19 and J usage is TRBJ1-2; D might be TRBD1 (6 bases). Trimming cost V 5 bases and J 6 bases, with 10 bases left between them. The CDR3 has 12 residues. Looked up from germline, CDR1 is LNHDA and CDR2 is SQIVND (reference sequence). Based on the CDR3 plus reference TRBV19 and TRBJ1-2, the full variable domain is DGGITQSPKYLFRKEGQNVTLSCEQNLNHDAMYWYRQDPGQGLRLIYYSQIVNDFQKGDIAEGYSVSREKKESFPLTVTSAQKNPTAFYLCASSQGTHGYTFGSGTRLTVV.

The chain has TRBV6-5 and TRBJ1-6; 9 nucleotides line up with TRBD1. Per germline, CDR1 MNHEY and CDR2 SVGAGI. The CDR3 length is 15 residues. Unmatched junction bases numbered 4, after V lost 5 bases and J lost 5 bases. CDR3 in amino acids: CASSRDRDNNSPLHF. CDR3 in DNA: TGTGCCAGCAGTCGGGACAGGGACAATAATTCACCCCTCCACTTT.

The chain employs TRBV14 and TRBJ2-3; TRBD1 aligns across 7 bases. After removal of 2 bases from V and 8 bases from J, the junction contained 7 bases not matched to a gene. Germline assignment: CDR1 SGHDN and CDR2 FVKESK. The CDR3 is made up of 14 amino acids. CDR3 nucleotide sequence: TGTGCCAGCAGCCAAATGGGGACAGACGTTACGCAGTATTTT. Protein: CASSQMGTDVTQYF.

The CDR3 here is CASSLSAGVPGYTF. DNA for the CDR3: TGTGCCAGCAGTTTATCAGCAGGGGTACCAGGCTACACCTTC. This chain uses TRBV27 with TRBJ1-2; the D gene is possibly TRBD1 (6 bases). Trimming took 0 bases from V and 8 from J, leaving 13 bases between them. This CDR3 spans 14 amino acids. Germline V gene lookup returns CDR1 MNHEY and CDR2 SMNVEV (reference sequence).

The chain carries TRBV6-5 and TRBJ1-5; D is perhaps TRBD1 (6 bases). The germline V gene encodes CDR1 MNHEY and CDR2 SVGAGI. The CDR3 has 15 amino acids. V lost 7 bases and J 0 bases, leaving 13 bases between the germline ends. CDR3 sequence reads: CASMRTVYSNQPQHF. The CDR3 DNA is TGTGCCAGCATGCGGACAGTCTATAGCAATCAGCCCCAGCATTTT.

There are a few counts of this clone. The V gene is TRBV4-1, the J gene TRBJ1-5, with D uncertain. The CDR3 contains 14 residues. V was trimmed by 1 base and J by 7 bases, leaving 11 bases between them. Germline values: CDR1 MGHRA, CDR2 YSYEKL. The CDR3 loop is CASSQGYGGQPQHF. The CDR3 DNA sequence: TGCGCCAGCAGCCAAGGATATGGCGGCCAGCCCCAGCATTTT.

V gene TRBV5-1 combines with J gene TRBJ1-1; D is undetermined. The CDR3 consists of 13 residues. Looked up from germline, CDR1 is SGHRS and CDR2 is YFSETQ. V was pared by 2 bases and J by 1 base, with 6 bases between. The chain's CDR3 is CASSFYGNTEAFF. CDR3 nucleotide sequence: TGCGCCAGCAGCTTTTACGGGAACACTGAAGCTTTCTTT.

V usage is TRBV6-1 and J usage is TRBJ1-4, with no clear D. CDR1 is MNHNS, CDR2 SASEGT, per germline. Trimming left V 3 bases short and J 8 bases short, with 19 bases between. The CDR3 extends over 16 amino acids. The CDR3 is CASSEKMRQSGEKLFF. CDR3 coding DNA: TGTGCCAGCAGTGAGAAGATGAGACAAAGCGGCGAAAAACTGTTTTTT.

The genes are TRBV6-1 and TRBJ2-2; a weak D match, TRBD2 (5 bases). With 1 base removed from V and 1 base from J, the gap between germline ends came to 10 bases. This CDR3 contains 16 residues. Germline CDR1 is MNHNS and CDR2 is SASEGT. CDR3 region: CASSEVAGKNTGELFF. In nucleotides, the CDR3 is TGTGCCAGCAGTGAAGTCGCGGGCAAGAACACCGGGGAGCTGTTTTTT.

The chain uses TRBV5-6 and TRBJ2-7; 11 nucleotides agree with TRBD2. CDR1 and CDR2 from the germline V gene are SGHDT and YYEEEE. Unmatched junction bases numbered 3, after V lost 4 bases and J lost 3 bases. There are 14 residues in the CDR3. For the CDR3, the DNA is TGTGCCAGCAGCAGTAGCGGGAGGGGCTACGAGCAGTACTTC. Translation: CASSSSGRGYEQYF.

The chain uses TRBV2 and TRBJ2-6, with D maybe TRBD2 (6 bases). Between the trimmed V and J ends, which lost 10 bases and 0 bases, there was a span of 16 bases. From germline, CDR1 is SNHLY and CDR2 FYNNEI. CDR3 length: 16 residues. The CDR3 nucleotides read TGTGCCACCACAAGGTTAGCGGCCTCTGGGGCCAACGTCCTGACTTTC. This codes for CATTRLAASGANVLTF.

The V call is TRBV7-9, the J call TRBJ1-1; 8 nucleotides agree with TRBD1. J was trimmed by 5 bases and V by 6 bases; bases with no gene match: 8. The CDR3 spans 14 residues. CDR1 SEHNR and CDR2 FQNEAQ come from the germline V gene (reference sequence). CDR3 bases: TGTGCCAGCAGTGGTGACAGGGGTAGGACTGAAGCTTTCTTT. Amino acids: CASSGDRGRTEAFF.

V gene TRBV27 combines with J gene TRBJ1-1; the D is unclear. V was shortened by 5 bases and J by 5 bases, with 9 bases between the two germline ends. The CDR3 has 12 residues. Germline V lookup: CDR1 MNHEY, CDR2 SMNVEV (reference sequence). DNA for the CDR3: TGTGCCAGCAGTAGAGGGCCAACTGAAGCTTTCTTT. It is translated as CASSRGPTEAFF.

The CDR3 DNA reads TGTGCCTGGACCCCCCCAGGGTGGAAAGGGGGATTTGAAGCTTTCTTT. This translates into CAWTPPGWKGGFEAFF. This chain joins TRBV30 and TRBJ1-1; D is possibly TRBD1 (6 bases). CDR1 is GTSNPN, CDR2 SVGIG, per germline (reference sequence). Trimming shortened V by 4 bases and J by 7 bases, and 25 bases separated the two germline ends. The CDR3 length is 16 residues.

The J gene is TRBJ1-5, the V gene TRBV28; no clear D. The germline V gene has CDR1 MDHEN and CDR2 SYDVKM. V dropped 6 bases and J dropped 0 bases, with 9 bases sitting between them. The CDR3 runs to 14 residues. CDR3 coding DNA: TGTGCCAGCAGAGAGTCTTATAGCAATCAGCCCCAGCATTTT. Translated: CASRESYSNQPQHF.

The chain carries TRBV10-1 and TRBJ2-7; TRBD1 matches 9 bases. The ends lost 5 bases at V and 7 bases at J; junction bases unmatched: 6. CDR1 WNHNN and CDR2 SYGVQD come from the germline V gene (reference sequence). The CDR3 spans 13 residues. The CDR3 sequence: CASSRDRAGEQYF. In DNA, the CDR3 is TGCGCCAGCAGTCGGGACAGGGCGGGGGAGCAGTACTTC.

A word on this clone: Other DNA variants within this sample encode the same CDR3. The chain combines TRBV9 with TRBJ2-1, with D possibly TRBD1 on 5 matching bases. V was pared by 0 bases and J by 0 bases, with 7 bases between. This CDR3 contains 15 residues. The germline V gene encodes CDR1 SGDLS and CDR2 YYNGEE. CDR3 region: CASSVEGASYNEQFF. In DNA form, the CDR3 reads TGTGCCAGCAGCGTAGAAGGGGCCTCCTACAATGAGCAGTTCTTC.

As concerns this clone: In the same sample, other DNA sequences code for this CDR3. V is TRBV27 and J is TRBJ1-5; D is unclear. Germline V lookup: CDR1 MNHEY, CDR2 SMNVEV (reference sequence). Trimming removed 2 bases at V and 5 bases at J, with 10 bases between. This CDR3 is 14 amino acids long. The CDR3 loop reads CASSLAGTDQPQHF. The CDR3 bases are TGTGCCAGCAGTTTAGCGGGAACGGATCAGCCCCAGCATTTT.

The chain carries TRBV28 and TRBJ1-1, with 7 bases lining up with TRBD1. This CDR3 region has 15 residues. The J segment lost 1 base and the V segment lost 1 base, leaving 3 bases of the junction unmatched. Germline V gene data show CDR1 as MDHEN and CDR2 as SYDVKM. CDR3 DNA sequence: TGTGCCAGCAGTTTATACCAGGGGGGGAACACTGAAGCTTTCTTT. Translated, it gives CASSLYQGGNTEAFF.

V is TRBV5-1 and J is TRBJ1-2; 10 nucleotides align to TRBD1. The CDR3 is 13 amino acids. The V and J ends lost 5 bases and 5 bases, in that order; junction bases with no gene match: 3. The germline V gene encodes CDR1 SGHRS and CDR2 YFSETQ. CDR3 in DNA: TGCGCCAGCAGGACAGGGGGCAATTATGGCTACACCTTC. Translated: CASRTGGNYGYTF.

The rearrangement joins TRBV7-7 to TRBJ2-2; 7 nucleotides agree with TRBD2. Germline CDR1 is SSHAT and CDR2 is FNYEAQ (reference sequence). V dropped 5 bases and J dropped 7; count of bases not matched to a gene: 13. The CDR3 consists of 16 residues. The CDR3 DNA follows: TGTGCCAGCAGCGCCACGACTAGCTACCCCCGCGGGGAGCTGTTTTTT. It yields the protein CASSATTSYPRGELFF.